This entry is about one TCR beta chain. These data come from a study of T cell changes during pregnancy in multiple sclerosis. The data were produced by immunoSEQ multiplex PCR, yet TCRdb's version contains in-frame clones alone and is incomplete. The sample records 55,000 to 65,000 clones, roughly 92% being singletons. CDR1 and CDR2 from the germline V gene are SGHDN and FVKESK. The V segment lost 0 bases and the J segment 4 bases; nucleotides outside the gene matches: 7. The CDR3 is 16 residues long. Source: peripheral blood, taken in the second trimester of pregnancy. The clonotype comes from a female donor with multiple sclerosis, enrolled in a pregnancy study. The rearrangement uses TRBV14 and TRBJ2-5; 8 bases are a match to TRBD1. This chain's CDR3 is CASSQDGLRGLETQYF. CDR3 DNA: TGTGCCAGCAGCCAAGATGGCCTCAGGGGGCTAGAGACCCAGTACTTC. Drawing the rest from reference TRBV14 and TRBJ2-5, the complete variable domain is EAGVTQFPSHSVIEKGQTVTLRCDPISGHDNLYWYRRVMGKEIKFLLHFVKESKQDESGMPNNRFLAERTGGTYSTLKVQPAELEDSGVYFCASSQDGLRGLETQYFGPGTRLLVL.